The rows below give T cell receptor beta chains drawn from one sample of a study of OX40 agonist ivuxolimab in advanced cancers. Profiling relied on immunoSEQ multiplex PCR, and the TCRdb table lists in-frame clones only, not all of them. The sample has around 50,000 clones, 88% seen once. Source: CD4+ or CD8+ T cells sorted from blood, taken in a trial of the OX40 agonist ivuxolimab. Every receptor here comes from an adult with an advanced solid tumor such as melanoma, head and neck, liver or kidney cancer. Both conserved end residues are part of each CDR3. The D gene is left open where the match is weak. Not all rows give a size; the values are once, few, many and, for expanded clones, a class.

j_gene,d_gene,abundance,v_gene,CDR3nt,CDR3aa
TRBJ2-5,-,-,TRBV27,TGTGCCAGCAGTTTAAGTCAGGGGGAGACCCAGTACTTC,CASSLSQGETQYF
TRBJ2-7,-,-,TRBV11-3,TGTGCCAGCAGCTTACAGGGCTACGAGCAGTACTTC,CASSLQGYEQYF
TRBJ2-1,-,-,TRBV27,TGTGCCAGCAGTCCCACAGACTGGTACAATGAGCAGTTCTTC,CASSPTDWYNEQFF
TRBJ2-1,-,-,TRBV27,TGTGCCAGCATACCGGGGAGCGGAGCCACCTACAATGAGCAGTTCTTC,CASIPGSGATYNEQFF
TRBJ2-7,-,-,TRBV5-1,TGCGCCAGCAGCCCGACGACCGGACGATTCTACGAGCAGTACTTC,CASSPTTGRFYEQYF
TRBJ2-6,-,-,TRBV16,TGTGCCAGCAGCCAATCCCGAGGGGCCAACGTCCTGACTTTC,CASSQSRGANVLTF
TRBJ2-2,TRBD2,few,TRBV7-6,TGTGCCAGCAGCTCTAGCGGGAGGGCCTTAGGGACCGGGGAGCTGTTTTTT,CASSSSGRALGTGELFF
TRBJ2-5,-,once,TRBV6-1,TGTGCCAGCAGCCCTCCCTTGGGCCCAAAAGAGACCCAGTACTTC,CASSPPLGPKETQYF
TRBJ2-7,TRBD1,-,TRBV15,TGTGCCACCAGCACATATACAGGGGGCAGGTACGAGCAGTACTTC,CATSTYTGGRYEQYF
TRBJ2-7,TRBD2,-,TRBV18,TGTGCCAGCTCACCACTAACTAGCGGAACCTACGAGCAGTACTTC,CASSPLTSGTYEQYF
TRBJ2-1,TRBD2,-,TRBV7-3,TGTGCCAGCAGCCCGGGGACTAGCGGAGATGAGCAGTTCTTC,CASSPGTSGDEQFF
TRBJ1-1,-,-,TRBV10-3,TGTGCCATCAGTGAGGTGGGCAACACTGAAGCTTTCTTT,CAISEVGNTEAFF
TRBJ2-7,-,medium-sized,TRBV6-5,TGTGCCAGCAGTTATTCCGAAGGGTACGAGCAGTACTTC,CASSYSEGYEQYF
TRBJ2-5,-,-,TRBV7-3,TGTGCCAGCAGCTTAAGGCCGGACAGATCGTCGGAGACCCAGTACTTC,CASSLRPDRSSETQYF
TRBJ1-2,-,-,TRBV4-3,TGCGCCAGCAGCCAAGTGGGTATGGTTGCCGACGGGAAAGCTAACTATGGCTACACCTTC,CASSQVGMVADGKANYGYTF
TRBJ2-5,TRBD2,-,TRBV29-1,TGCAGCGTATATAGCGGGAGGGCCGAAGAGACCCAGTACTTC,CSVYSGRAEETQYF
TRBJ1-4,-,-,TRBV6-6,TGTGCCAGCAGTTTCAGGGGATTTGATGAAAAACTGTTTTTT,CASSFRGFDEKLFF
TRBJ2-5,TRBD1,-,TRBV5-1,TGCGCCAGCAGCCCGACAGGGATCCAAGAGACCCAGTACTTC,CASSPTGIQETQYF
TRBJ2-1,TRBD1,-,TRBV5-4,TGCGCCAGCAGCCAAGAGGCAGGGGGCTACAATGAGCAGTTCTTC,CASSQEAGGYNEQFF
TRBJ1-5,-,-,TRBV7-2,TGTGCCAGCAGCTTTTCAGGGGGCAATCAGCCCCAGCATTTT,CASSFSGGNQPQHF
TRBJ2-7,-,-,TRBV4-3,TGCGCCAGCAGCCAAGACCGCGAGCAGTACTTC,CASSQDREQYF
TRBJ1-1,-,-,TRBV30,TGTGCCTGGAGTGTACGTGGAGTAGGAGCTTTCTTT,CAWSVRGVGAFF
TRBJ2-5,-,once,TRBV11-3,TGTGCCAGCAGCTTAAAAGAGACCCAGTACTTC,CASSLKETQYF
TRBJ1-2,-,once,TRBV18,TGTGCCAGTCGCGGTGGGGACTATGGCTACACCTTC,CASRGGDYGYTF
TRBJ1-1,-,-,TRBV30,TGTGCCTGGAGCCAAGAGGGGAACACTGAAGCTTTCTTT,CAWSQEGNTEAFF
TRBJ1-5,TRBD1,-,TRBV6-5,TGTGCCAGCAGTAAGAGGGGGCTACTTCAGCCCCAGCATTTT,CASSKRGLLQPQHF
TRBJ2-7,TRBD1,-,TRBV11-2,TGTGCCAGCAGCTTAGAGACAGGGGGCGGGAACGAGCAGTACTTC,CASSLETGGGNEQYF
TRBJ2-1,TRBD2,-,TRBV5-1,TGCGCCAGCAGCACCTTACTAGCGGGATCCTACAATGAGCAGTTCTTC,CASSTLLAGSYNEQFF
TRBJ1-5,-,-,TRBV18,TGTGCTAGCTCACCAGGGAGGGATCAGCCCCAGCATTTT,CASSPGRDQPQHF
TRBJ2-2,TRBD2,-,TRBV19,TGTGCCAGTAGTATCCGACTAGCGGGAGGCACCGGGGAGCTGTTTTTT,CASSIRLAGGTGELFF
TRBJ2-4,-,once,TRBV25-1,TGTGCCAGCAGTGAGACATTAGCCAAAAACATTCAGTACTTC,CASSETLAKNIQYF
TRBJ1-1,-,-,TRBV30,TGTGCCTGGATGACAGGCGGCGACACTGAAGCTTTCTTT,CAWMTGGDTEAFF
TRBJ2-7,-,-,TRBV7-3,TGTGCCAGCAGCCCAACCACCGGGGTCTACGAGCAGTACTTC,CASSPTTGVYEQYF
TRBJ2-7,TRBD2,few,TRBV6-1,TGTGCCAGCAGTTTCACCGGGACTAGTGACGAGCAGTACTTC,CASSFTGTSDEQYF
TRBJ2-7,TRBD2,-,TRBV5-1,TGCGCCAGCAGCTCATCCGGGACTAGCGCTTCCTACGAGCAGTACTTC,CASSSSGTSASYEQYF
TRBJ2-3,-,-,TRBV30,TGTGCCTGGGCCATTACTCTGGATACGCAGTATTTT,CAWAITLDTQYF
TRBJ1-5,-,few,TRBV5-1,TGCGCCAGCAGCTGGGACGGTAGCAATCAGCCCCAGCATTTT,CASSWDGSNQPQHF
TRBJ1-4,-,-,TRBV30,TGTGCCTGGAGTCCACCGGGGCACCTGCCTAATGAAAAACTGTTTTTT,CAWSPPGHLPNEKLFF
TRBJ2-3,TRBD2,-,TRBV28,TGTGCCAGCAGTTTAAACCCTAGCGGGGGTAGCACAGATACGCAGTATTTT,CASSLNPSGGSTDTQYF
TRBJ2-3,-,-,TRBV7-9,TGTGCCAGCAGCTTATCAGATACGCAGTATTTT,CASSLSDTQYF
TRBJ2-2,TRBD2,-,TRBV5-1,TGCGCCAGCAAGGGACTAGCGGGAACCGGGGAGCTGTTTTTT,CASKGLAGTGELFF
TRBJ2-5,-,-,TRBV7-2,TGTGCCAGCAGCTTAGGGACTCAAGAGACCCAGTACTTC,CASSLGTQETQYF
TRBJ2-5,TRBD1,-,TRBV19,TGTGCCAGTAGTTTACCGGGACAGGGCCTTCAAGAGACCCAGTACTTC,CASSLPGQGLQETQYF
TRBJ2-7,TRBD1,-,TRBV29-1,TGCAGCGGGAGGACCGGGACAGGGGGAGGCGAGCAGTACTTC,CSGRTGTGGGEQYF
TRBJ2-3,TRBD2,-,TRBV2,TGTGCCAGCACCGAAGGGCTAGCGGCAGATACGCAGTATTTT,CASTEGLAADTQYF
TRBJ2-1,TRBD1,-,TRBV5-1,TGCGCCAGCAGCTTTAGGGGACAGGGGGCTGAAAATGAGCAGTTCTTC,CASSFRGQGAENEQFF
TRBJ2-1,TRBD2,-,TRBV5-1,TGCGCCAGCAGCTTCCTAGCGGGGGACAATGAGCAGTTCTTC,CASSFLAGDNEQFF
TRBJ1-2,-,few,TRBV18,TGTGCCAGCTCACTGGAGGAGCGTGGCTACACCTTC,CASSLEERGYTF
TRBJ2-3,-,-,TRBV5-1,TGCGCCAGCAGCTTCGAAGGAAATACGCAGTATTTT,CASSFEGNTQYF
TRBJ1-1,-,-,TRBV21-1,TGTGCCAGCAGCAAAACCCACGTGGTAGAGAACACTGAAGCTTTCTTT,CASSKTHVVENTEAFF
TRBJ2-3,TRBD2,-,TRBV9,TGTGCCAGCAGCTTCAATAGCGGGTTCACAGATACGCAGTATTTT,CASSFNSGFTDTQYF
TRBJ1-2,TRBD1,-,TRBV7-9,TGTGCCAGCAGCCGACAGGGATTTGGCTACACCTTC,CASSRQGFGYTF
TRBJ2-7,-,-,TRBV28,TGTGCCAGCAGGCAAACAGGCCACGAGCAGTACTTC,CASRQTGHEQYF
TRBJ2-7,TRBD2,once,TRBV7-2,TGTGCCAGCAGCTTAGATTTTAGCGGGCCTCAGTACTTC,CASSLDFSGPQYF